This is a list of T cell receptor beta chains from one sample in a study of human T cells and chemical hapten exposure. Each CDR3 protein gets one entry after TCRdb re-called the RACE reads with MiXCR. The sample lists some 360,000 distinct CDR3 sequences, roughly 5.3% occurring once. Sequencing was performed on whole blood, taken in connection with sensitization to the hapten diphenylcyclopropenone (DPC). Source of these receptors: a woman between 50 and 59 years old with alopecia areata. Some clones in this sample may be carry-over from other donors' samples. CDR3s include the opening cysteine and the closing phenylalanine or tryptophan. The D gene is left open where the match is weak. Clone size is given for some rows only: seen once, a few or many times, or a class if the clone is expanded.

V	size	J	D	CDR3	DNA
TRBV27	many	TRBJ1-1	NA	CASSVIQGGEAFF	TGTGCCAGCAGTGTAATTCAGGGCGGGGAAGCTTTCTTT
TRBV5-1	many	TRBJ2-5	NA	CASSFQPGPQETQYF	TGCGCCAGCAGCTTCCAACCGGGGCCCCAAGAGACCCAGTACTTC
TRBV28	NA	TRBJ2-3	NA	CASSSPRGGTTDTQYF	TGTGCCAGCAGTTCCCCGAGGGGGGGCACCACAGATACGCAGTATTTT
TRBV15	many	TRBJ1-5	TRBD1	CATSRGQANQPQHF	TGTGCCACCAGCAGGGGACAGGCCAATCAGCCCCAGCATTTT
TRBV10-3	many	TRBJ2-3	TRBD2	CAISDVVASGRALPDTQYF	TGTGCCATCAGTGACGTGGTGGCTAGCGGGAGGGCCCTCCCAGATACGCAGTATTTT
TRBV11-2	many	TRBJ1-4	NA	CASSLFRGKEKLFF	TGTGCCAGCAGCTTATTTCGGGGGAAAGAAAAACTGTTTTTT
TRBV6-6	few	TRBJ1-6	NA	CASNWGDSQSPLHF	TGTGCCAGCAATTGGGGGGACTCTCAATCACCCCTCCACTTT
TRBV6-2/TRBV6-3	many	TRBJ2-7	TRBD2	CASRPRRSGTTYEQYF	TGTGCCAGCAGGCCTCGTCGTAGCGGGACAACCTACGAGCAGTACTTC
TRBV24-1	few	TRBJ1-2	NA	CATSEAGRGYGYTF	TGTGCCACCAGTGAAGCGGGGAGAGGCTATGGCTACACCTTC
TRBV5-1	many	TRBJ1-5	NA	CASSESPGNQPQHF	TGCGCCAGCAGCGAGTCCCCGGGCAATCAGCCCCAGCATTTT
TRBV6-1	many	TRBJ2-7	TRBD2	CASKGLAGWSYEQYF	TGTGCCAGCAAGGGACTAGCGGGGTGGTCCTACGAGCAGTACTTC
TRBV30	few	TRBJ2-7	TRBD1	CAWRGTGEEQYF	TGTGCCTGGAGAGGGACAGGGGAAGAGCAGTACTTC
TRBV29-1	many	TRBJ1-5	NA	CSVVAGIGQPQHF	TGCAGCGTTGTGGCAGGGATAGGCCAGCCCCAGCATTTT
TRBV28	NA	TRBJ2-1	NA	CASSSAQRRVSYNEQFF	TGTGCCAGCAGTTCCGCTCAGCGGCGGGTCTCCTACAATGAGCAGTTCTTC